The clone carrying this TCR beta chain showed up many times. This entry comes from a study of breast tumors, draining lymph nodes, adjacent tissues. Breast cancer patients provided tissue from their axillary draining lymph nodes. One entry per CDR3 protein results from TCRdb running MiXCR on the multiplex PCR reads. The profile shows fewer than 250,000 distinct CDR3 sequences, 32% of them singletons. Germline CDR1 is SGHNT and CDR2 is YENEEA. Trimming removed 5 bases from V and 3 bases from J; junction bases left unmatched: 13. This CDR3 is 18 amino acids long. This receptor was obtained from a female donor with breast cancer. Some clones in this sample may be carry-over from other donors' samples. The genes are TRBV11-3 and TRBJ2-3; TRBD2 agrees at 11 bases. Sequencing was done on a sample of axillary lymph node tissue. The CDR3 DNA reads TGTGCCAGCAGCCGGACCGGGCCTAGCGGGGGGAGGACAGATACGCAGTATTTT. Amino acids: CASSRTGPSGGRTDTQYF. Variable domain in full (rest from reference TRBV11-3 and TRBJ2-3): EAGVVQSPRYKIIEKKQPVAFWCNPISGHNTLYWYLQNLGQGPELLIRYENEEAVDDSQLPKDRFSAERLKGVDSTLKIQPAELGDSAVYLCASSRTGPSGGRTDTQYFGPGTRLTVL.